The present entry profiles one T cell receptor beta chain with its context. Its antigen is as yet unknown. PCR involved 60 Vbeta and 13 Jbeta primers. The data were produced by immunoSEQ multiplex PCR, yet TCRdb's version contains in-frame clones alone and is incomplete. Found here are roughly 120,000 clones, 77% of them singletons; the top ten hold around 13%. The data originate from a study of cytomegalovirus exposure and HLA in healthy donors. Germline V lookup: CDR1 MNHNY, CDR2 SVGAGI (reference sequence). J was trimmed by 4 bases and V by 0 bases; bases with no gene match: 6. The length of the CDR3 is 16 residues. Study results and limitations: Cytomegalovirus status was reportedly diagnosed by the classifier with high specificity and sensitivity. Segments of the TCR beta V type were, in most cases, productive about 90% or about 30% of the time in an earlier analysis. Apart from CMV serostatus, no immune exposure information was available. In a later analysis, productive TCRs from donors in an Asian-associated ancestry cluster reportedly carried fewer N-insertions than the cohort mean.

This sequence originates from a woman aged 35 to 49 in good health and CMV-seropositive. The sample taken for sequencing was PBMCs. The chain combines TRBV6-6 with TRBJ2-7; 10 bases are shared with TRBD2. This CDR3 reads CASSYSRSSGSYEQYF. The CDR3 nucleotides are TGTGCCAGCAGTTACTCTAGGTCTAGCGGGAGTTACGAGCAGTACTTC.